Each of the 14 T cell receptor beta chains below was sequenced from the same sample in a study of cytomegalovirus exposure and HLA in healthy donors. PCR involved 60 Vbeta and 13 Jbeta primers. Profiling relied on immunoSEQ multiplex PCR, and the TCRdb table lists in-frame clones only, not all of them. This table has approximately 240,000 clones, approximately 82% appearing once. The sequenced sample consisted of PBMCs. The receptors were sampled from a woman aged 40 to 50 in good health and CMV-seronegative.

The chain is built from TRBV27 and TRBJ1-1; the D gene is possibly TRBD1 (6 bases). The germline V gene has CDR1 MNHEY and CDR2 SMNVEV (reference sequence). This CDR3 is built from 13 residues. Trimming pared 2 bases from V and 7 bases from J, leaving 11 bases between. CDR3 nucleotides: TGTGCCAGCAGTTTAGGACAGAGCTTTGAAGCTTTCTTT. Amino acids: CASSLGQSFEAFF.

J is TRBJ2-3 and V is TRBV5-1; no reliable D call. The CDR3 covers 14 residues. Trimming stripped 0 bases from V and 1 base from J, with 6 bases between. CDR1 and CDR2 from the germline V gene are SGHRS and YFSETQ. CDR3 coding DNA: TGCGCCAGCAGCTTGGTCCAGGGCACAGATACGCAGTATTTT. This gives the protein CASSLVQGTDTQYF.

This clone turned up a few times. The chain has TRBV2 and TRBJ1-4, with 7 bases aligning to TRBD1. V was clipped by 2 bases and J by 11 bases; unmatched bases: 11. CDR3 size: 15 residues. Germline V gene sequence: CDR1 SNHLY, CDR2 FYNNEI. The CDR3 DNA is TGTGCCAGCAGTGAAAAATCTAGTAGGGGACAGAAACTGTTTTTT. Its translation: CASSEKSSRGQKLFF.

The chain combines TRBV10-3 with TRBJ2-7; tentative D call: TRBD2 (7 bases). Trimming removed 0 bases from V and 5 bases from J, with 14 bases in between. Germline V gene lookup returns CDR1 ENHRY and CDR2 SYGVKD. This CDR3 contains 15 residues. CDR3 coding DNA: TGTGCCATCAGTGAGTCAGGTGGAGGGGGGGACGAGCAGTACTTC. It codes for CAISESGGGGDEQYF.

V and J are TRBV7-8 and TRBJ2-2; D is possibly TRBD2 (6 bases). Trimming left V 7 bases short and J 4 bases short, with 16 bases between. This CDR3 comprises 15 residues. Germline V gene lookup returns CDR1 SGHVS and CDR2 FQNEAQ. Here the CDR3 DNA reads TGTGCCAGCACTATTCTGGGGGGACGCACCGGGGAGCTGTTTTTT. The encoded protein is CASTILGGRTGELFF.

The rearrangement joins TRBV14 to TRBJ2-5; 9 bases align to TRBD1. The CDR3 totals 16 residues. Germline trimming cut 1 base from V and 4 bases from J; bases unmatched to any gene: 7. Germline CDR1 is SGHDN and CDR2 is FVKESK. CDR3 nucleotides: TGTGCCAGCAGCCAAGGGGACAGGGTAGTCGGAGAGACCCAGTACTTC. It yields the protein CASSQGDRVVGETQYF.

CDR3 loop: CASSFAVTTYEQYF. The CDR3 coding sequence is TGCGCCAGCAGCTTTGCGGTCACTACCTACGAGCAGTACTTC. The chain is built from TRBV5-1 and TRBJ2-7; no clear D gene. Germline-derived CDR1 and CDR2 are SGHRS and YFSETQ. Trimming removed 2 bases from V and 2 bases from J, with 11 bases in between. This CDR3 comprises 14 residues.

V and J are TRBV9 and TRBJ1-3; D is unclear. The CDR3 runs to 15 residues. Germline assignment: CDR1 SGDLS and CDR2 YYNGEE. V lost 0 bases and J lost 0, with 7 bases in between. The DNA of the CDR3 is TGTGCCAGCAGCGTAGAGGAGACCTCTGGAAACACCATATATTTT. Protein sequence: CASSVEETSGNTIYF. Looking up the rest from reference TRBV9 and TRBJ1-3 gives the full variable domain: DSGVTQTPKHLITATGQRVTLRCSPRSGDLSVYWYQQSLDQGLQFLIQYYNGEERAKGNILERFSAQQFPDLHSELNLSSLELGDSALYFCASSVEETSGNTIYFGEGSWLTVV.

The table lists this clone with a count of one. V gene TRBV21-1 combines with J gene TRBJ2-2; TRBD2, the table's D call, was not compared with the DNA. TRBV21-1 is assigned pseudogene status. The CDR3 spans 14 residues. For the CDR3, the DNA is TGTGCCACCGCGGGGGGGGGCCTTGCCGGGGAGCTGTTTTTT. It specifies CATAGGGLAGELFF.

The chain has TRBV19 and TRBJ1-1; D unclear. The V end was cut by 3 bases, the J end by 1 base, with 12 bases between. This CDR3 has 15 amino acids. Germline V gene data show CDR1 as LNHDA and CDR2 as SQIVND (reference sequence). The CDR3 reads CASSMSPAGNTEAFF. Written as DNA, the CDR3 is TGTGCCAGTAGTATGTCTCCGGCGGGGAACACTGAAGCTTTCTTT.

V and J are TRBV28 and TRBJ1-4, with 9 bases lining up with TRBD1. The CDR3 extends over 15 amino acids. Trimming removed 5 bases from V and 5 bases from J; junction bases left unmatched: 6. Germline V gene sequence: CDR1 MDHEN, CDR2 SYDVKM. Written as DNA, the CDR3 is TGTGCCAGCAGTGGCGCCGGGACAGGGAATGAAAAACTGTTTTTT. This sequence encodes CASSGAGTGNEKLFF.

The genes are TRBV30 and TRBJ1-1, with D uncertain. In germline, CDR1 is GTSNPN, CDR2 SVGIG (reference sequence). V dropped 6 bases and J dropped 1 base, with 15 bases sitting between them. This CDR3 has 14 residues. The CDR3 bases are TGTGCCTGTATTTATCGACACCCGAACACTGAAGCTTTCTTT. Translation: CACIYRHPNTEAFF.

The gene calls are TRBV27 and TRBJ1-5; 9 nucleotides align to TRBD1. The trim removed 5 bases at V and 4 bases at J, leaving 9 bases unmatched. Per germline, CDR1 MNHEY and CDR2 SMNVEV (reference sequence). The length of the CDR3 is 16 residues. The CDR3 loop reads CASSPQQGAGNQPQHF. The CDR3 nucleotides are TGTGCCAGCAGTCCCCAACAGGGGGCAGGTAATCAGCCCCAGCATTTT.

This sequence joins TRBV11-3 and TRBJ2-5; the D gene is possibly TRBD2 (7 bases). The CDR3 length is 14 residues. Germline CDR1 and CDR2: SGHNT and YENEEA. Trimming stripped 5 bases from V and 5 bases from J, with 15 bases between. CDR3 residues: CASSPSAGAETQYF. The DNA for the CDR3 is TGTGCCAGCAGCCCCTCGGCGGGGGCGGAGACCCAGTACTTC.